The 8 T cell receptor beta chains given below trace back to one sample, sequenced in a study of blood T cells in healthy people across ages. Alongside a J-beta primer mix, a sample-barcoded 5' primer served in a second PCR lasting about 7 to 12 cycles. TCRdb re-called the 5' RACE reads through MiXCR, storing one row per CDR3 protein. The sample yields about 670,000 distinct CDR3 sequences, around two fifths seen once. The sample comprised blood. The receptor set was obtained from an elderly man in good health.

The rearrangement uses TRBV20-1 and TRBJ2-3, with D perhaps assigned TRBD1 or TRBD2 (5 bases each). Per the germline V gene, CDR1 is DFQATT and CDR2 is SNEGSKA (reference sequence). Between the trimmed V and J ends, which lost 1 base and 2 bases, there was a span of 10 bases. The CDR3 consists of 14 residues. CDR3 bases: TGCAGTGCTAGAGTCGGGGCAGACACAGATACGCAGTATTTT. Its translation is CSARVGADTDTQYF.

Only a few counts were recorded for this clonotype. The chain has TRBV20-1 and TRBJ1-1; no reliable D call. The V and J ends lost 1 base and 5 bases respectively, with 11 bases between them. Per the germline V gene, CDR1 is DFQATT and CDR2 is SNEGSKA (reference sequence). This CDR3 spans 13 amino acids. The CDR3 sequence: CSARGVTWTEAFF. The CDR3 DNA sequence: TGCAGTGCTAGAGGGGTCACCTGGACTGAAGCTTTCTTT.

The rearrangement uses TRBV12-3 or TRBV12-4 and TRBJ2-1; 13 bases fit TRBD2. V was pared by 4 bases and J by 2 bases, with 5 bases of the junction left unmatched. This CDR3 is 17 amino acids long. The CDR3 loop is CASSSQGLAGTYNEQFF. CDR3 nucleotides: TGTGCCAGCAGTTCCCAGGGACTAGCGGGAACCTACAATGAGCAGTTCTTC.

The J gene is TRBJ2-5, the V gene TRBV10-3; 7 nucleotides line up with TRBD1. The germline gives CDR1 ENHRY, CDR2 SYGVKD. V trimming: 4 bases; J trimming: 3 bases; junction bases outside the gene matches: 5. The CDR3 sequence is 14 residues long. The CDR3 spells CAISGGQSEETQYF. The CDR3 DNA follows: TGTGCCATCAGTGGGGGACAGTCTGAAGAGACCCAGTACTTC.

V usage is TRBV7-2 and J usage is TRBJ2-3, with TRBD2 matching over 7 bases. Germline-derived CDR1 and CDR2 are SGHTA and FQGNSA. J lost 4 bases, V lost 1 base, and 11 bases had no gene match. The CDR3 is made up of 17 amino acids. CDR3 DNA sequence: TGTGCCAGCAGCTTAGGGGGGGGGACCCCCCTCCCAGATACGCAGTATTTT. Translating it yields CASSLGGGTPLPDTQYF.

The rearrangement links TRBV2 to TRBJ2-5; D call uncertain. The CDR3 has 15 residues. The germline gives CDR1 SNHLY, CDR2 FYNNEI. The V and J ends lost 3 bases and 8 bases respectively, with 19 bases between them. In DNA form, the CDR3 reads TGTGCCAGCAGTGATTTTGGTAGAAGAAGTCGAACCCAGTACTTC. This encodes CASSDFGRRSRTQYF.

The chain links TRBV30 to TRBJ2-7; 9 bases fit TRBD1. The germline CDR1 and CDR2 sequences are GTSNPN and SVGIG (reference sequence). CDR3 length equals 17 residues. V was pared by 7 bases and J by 0 bases, with 16 bases of the junction left unmatched. The CDR3 spells CALLEQGARWASYEQYF. The CDR3 DNA sequence: TGTGCCTTGTTGGAACAGGGGGCGCGTTGGGCCTCCTACGAGCAGTACTTC.

This chain links TRBV3-1 with TRBJ1-6; D is unclear. The CDR3 runs to 15 residues. The ends were cut back, 2 bases at V and 3 bases at J, with 8 bases in the middle. Germline V gives CDR1 LGHDT, CDR2 YNNKEL (reference sequence). CDR3 sequence: CASSQSRGYNSPLHF. The DNA for the CDR3 is TGTGCCAGCAGCCAAAGCCGGGGCTATAATTCACCCCTCCACTTT.